The 11 T cell receptor beta chains reported below all come from one sample, sequenced in a study of CXCR3-negative and CXCR3-positive naive CD8 T cells. Findings of the study overall: TRB CDR3 hydrophobicity was greater in CXCR3-positive naive cells than in CXCR3-negative naive cells.

Carrying UMI labels, the TRB cDNA libraries were prepared through 5' RACE. TCRdb reprocessed the 5' RACE reads; each CDR3 protein has one entry and no DNA is given. With approximately 100,000 distinct CDR3 sequences in the sample, the ten largest clones hold approximately 0.38%. For these TCRs, the target antigens are not known. The sequenced material came from naive CXCR3+ CD8+ T cells from blood. Subset denoted: CD45RO-CCR7+CD27+CD95- naive CD8+ T cells expressing CXCR3 (TNR3+). These receptors were taken from a human donor in good health. Some clones in this sample may be carry-over from other donors' samples.

The chain employs TRBV7-9 and TRBJ2-7; TCRdb's assignment of TRBD1 cannot be checked, as there is no DNA. This CDR3 has 13 amino acids. Germline CDR1 reads SEHNR; CDR2 reads FQNEAQ (reference sequence). CDR3: CASSWGPNYEQYF. The full variable domain, with the rest looked up from reference TRBV7-9 and TRBJ2-7, is DTGVSQNPRHKITKRGQNVTFRCDPISEHNRLYWYRQTLGQGPEFLTYFQNEAQLEKSRLLSDRFSAERPKGSFSTLEIQRTEQGDSAMYLCASSWGPNYEQYFGPGTRLTVT.

The CDR3 reads CSVLEWGNGANVLTF. V and J are TRBV29-1 and TRBJ2-6; no DNA is available, so the TRBD1 call from TCRdb remains unchecked. The length of the CDR3 is 15 residues. Germline CDR1 is SQVTM and CDR2 is ANQGSEA.

V usage is TRBV12-3 or TRBV12-4 and J usage is TRBJ2-4. This CDR3 is built from 16 residues. The CDR3 region is CASSYSGSGAKNIQYF.

The J gene is TRBJ2-1, the V gene TRBV14; TCRdb designates TRBD2, a call that cannot be tested without DNA. Germline lookup yields CDR1 SGHDN and CDR2 FVKESK. This CDR3 spans 17 amino acids. The CDR3 reads CASSLLAVAASYNEQFF.

This sequence joins TRBV7-9 and TRBJ1-3; as DNA is missing, the TRBD1 call by TCRdb cannot be tested. The germline CDR1 and CDR2 sequences are SEHNR and FQNEAQ (reference sequence). The CDR3 is 15 residues long. The CDR3 loop is CASTSLLSSGNTIYF.

V and J are TRBV10-3 and TRBJ1-1; no DNA is available, so the TRBD1 call from TCRdb remains unchecked. In germline, CDR1 is ENHRY, CDR2 SYGVKD. This CDR3 is built from 13 residues. The CDR3 sequence is CAISGQGGTEAFF.

The chain employs TRBV20-1 and TRBJ2-3; the D call from TCRdb, TRBD2, cannot be confirmed without DNA. The CDR3 totals 20 residues. CDR1 DFQATT and CDR2 SNEGSKA come from the germline V gene (reference sequence). The CDR3 spells CSAKPLRLAGGLPSTDTQYF.

The chain employs TRBV7-2 and TRBJ2-6; TCRdb's D gene call, TRBD1, goes unchecked for lack of DNA. Per germline, CDR1 SGHTA and CDR2 FQGNSA. The CDR3 runs to 20 residues. CDR3 residues: CAGSLETPGQRVSGANVLTF.

The CDR3 is CASSLELAGVETQYF. The chain couples TRBV7-6 to TRBJ2-5; the D gene TCRdb calls, TRBD2, cannot be checked with no DNA. Germline lookup yields CDR1 SGHVS and CDR2 FNYEAQ. There are 15 residues in the CDR3.

This chain joins TRBV28 and TRBJ2-2; as DNA is missing, the TRBD1 call by TCRdb cannot be tested. This CDR3 has 18 residues. Germline-derived CDR1 and CDR2 are MDHEN and SYDVKM. CDR3 in amino acids: CASSHLYSTGANTGELFF. The full variable domain, completed using reference TRBV28 and TRBJ2-2, is DVKVTQSSRYLVKRTGEKVFLECVQDMDHENMFWYRQDPGLGLRLIYFSYDVKMKEKGDIPEGYSVSREKKERFSLILESASTNQTSMYLCASSHLYSTGANTGELFFGEGSRLTVL.

This chain joins TRBV4-1 and TRBJ2-1. Per germline, CDR1 MGHRA and CDR2 YSYEKL. This CDR3 spans 14 amino acids. The CDR3 spells CASSRGGLDLKQFF.